This T cell receptor (beta chain) was found in a study of T cells in Graves' hyperthyroidism and ophthalmopathy. Study-wide findings and caveats: In validation, the model predicted ophthalmopathy. These predictions came a median roughly 7.1 months before onset.

Trimming took 1 base from V and 3 from J, leaving 12 bases between them. Germline V CDR1 and CDR2: MGHRA, YSYEKL. This CDR3 region has 15 residues. The table lists this clonotype with many counts. Antigen specificity is unknown. Regions amplified from RNA transcripts were the TCR beta CDR3 regions. Primed by the HTBI set, a first-round RT-PCR was run on the TCR CDR3. TCRdb re-derived calls from the multiplex PCR reads in MiXCR, one entry per CDR3 protein. This table holds around 660,000 distinct CDR3 sequences, 45% found once. Sequenced input: peripheral blood or thyroid tissue (not recorded which). The chain is built from TRBV4-1 and TRBJ1-2; D is uncertain. This sequence was found in an adult man with Graves' disease, either hyperthyroidism or ophthalmopathy (not recorded which). CDR3 protein: CASSQGPGYDYGYTF. The CDR3 nucleotides are TGCGCCAGCAGCCAAGGTCCTGGGTATGACTATGGCTACACCTTC.